This T cell receptor (beta chain) was retrieved from a study of cytomegalovirus exposure and HLA in healthy donors. Assay used: immunoSEQ multiplex PCR; TCRdb lists only in-frame clones, some missing. Counted here are 190,000 or so clones, 80% to 90% occurring once; the ten biggest clones make up 13%. Germline loops: CDR1 SGHDT, CDR2 YYEEEE. With V trimmed by 4 bases and J by 2 bases, 11 bases remained unmatched. The CDR3 has 17 amino acids. This chain joins TRBV5-6 and TRBJ2-1; 8 nucleotides agree with TRBD1. Sequencing used PBMCs. The receptor was isolated from a woman aged 25 to 39 in good health and CMV-seropositive. The CDR3 DNA sequence: TGTGCCAGCAGCGCTGGGACCGGGACAGGAACCTACAATGAGCAGTTCTTC. The encoded protein is CASSAGTGTGTYNEQFF.